This TCR beta chain came from a study of T cells in Graves' hyperthyroidism and ophthalmopathy. About the research overall: Peripheral blood was acquired at first diagnosis, ahead of any therapy whatsoever.

The PBMCs had their origin in 7.5 to 10 ml of fresh peripheral blood. Study-wide points: Among thyroid clonotypes expanded above 0.001, most also appeared in blood.

It was RNA transcripts that yielded the amplified TCR beta CDR3 regions. A set of HTBI primers served as the primers for a first-round RT-PCR of the TCR CDR3. One entry per CDR3 protein results from TCRdb running MiXCR on the multiplex PCR reads. The table lists some 490,000 distinct CDR3 sequences, roughly 16% of them singletons. This clonotype was detected many times. Its antigen is currently unknown. The CDR3 extends over 18 amino acids. V dropped 5 bases and J dropped 0 bases, with 20 bases sitting between them. CDR1 MNHNS and CDR2 SASEGT come from the germline V gene. Sequencing was done on a sample of blood. This receptor was obtained from a woman aged 25 to 45 with Graves' ophthalmopathy. The chain employs TRBV6-1 and TRBJ2-1, with D possibly matching TRBD2 (6 bases). The CDR3 loop reads CASSPRDFSPTSYNEQFF. Here the CDR3 DNA reads TGTGCCAGCAGTCCCCGGGACTTTTCCCCCACCTCCTACAATGAGCAGTTCTTC.